The present entry profiles one T cell receptor (beta chain) with its context. Sequenced by immunoSEQ multiplex PCR; TCRdb stores in-frame clones only, minus some. The repertoire consists of 5,000 or so clones, with 87% occurring once and the leading ten covering around 5.4%. This entry belongs to a study of T cell repertoires in ileal Crohn's disease. V was clipped by 5 bases and J by 4 bases, with 3 bases between them. This CDR3 is built from 11 residues. The germline gives CDR1 SGHTA, CDR2 FQGNSA. The genes are TRBV7-2 and TRBJ2-1; the D is unclear. The clonotype was recovered from an adult with Crohn's disease. The specimen was ileal tissue. The CDR3 loop reads CASSAYNEQFF. DNA for the CDR3: TGTGCCAGCAGCGCGTACAATGAGCAGTTCTTC.